This T cell receptor (beta chain) was retrieved from a study of Ad26.COV2.S vaccination and SARS-CoV-2 variants listed by TCRdb under 2021. Regarding the research as a whole: Donors in the vaccine arm were drawn from COV1001, a phase I-IIa trial of Ad26.COV2.S in healthy adults that was multicentre, randomized, double-blind and placebo-controlled. A total of about 30 samples were included in the TCR-sequenced set, comprising around 19 Ad26.COV2.S vaccine recipients, 5 placebo recipients and 8 SARS-CoV-2 convalescent individuals. Sequencing of the TCRbeta repertoire served to evaluate the specificity and breadth of SARS-CoV-2-reactive T cell receptors following Ad26.COV2.S vaccination. Investigators did not know the trial group allocation while performing experiments and assessing outcomes. Ad26.COV2.S was administered intramuscularly at 5 x 10^10 or 1 x 10^11 viral particles, either as a single shot or as two shots given 56 days apart. Trial participants were randomized into five groups of five, in which low-dose or high-dose Ad26.COV2.S was given once or twice, or placebo was given on both occasions.

This clone showed up just a few times. There is no known antigen for this receptor. Qualities for individual bases were not recorded, and no much larger clone is one base off. Summary of the overall study and its limitations: After vaccination, spike-specific CD8+ and CD4+ T cell responses were reported to show substantial breadth. Non-spike TCR breadth was comparable between vaccine and placebo recipients, consistent with the vaccine containing only spike. It was noted by the authors that total T cell responses may have been underestimated by the TCR breadth and depth analyses. The study was not powered for comparison of responses between vaccine doses or regimens. Ad26.COV2.S recipients had higher spike-specific TCR breadth than placebo recipients (P = 0.0014).

The germline V gene encodes CDR1 LGHDT and CDR2 YNNKEL (reference sequence). CDR3 length: 20 amino acids, cysteine to phenylalanine. The CDR3 DNA has 60 bases and is translated from base 1. The junction shows trimming of 5 bases on V and 4 bases on J, and the gene matches do not reach 14 bases of it. The immunoSEQ Assay was the method used to sequence TCRbeta CDR3 regions. After extraction, genomic DNA underwent amplification by bias-controlled multiplex PCR, followed by high-throughput sequencing. Regarding the original processing steps: To quantify the absolute abundance of every unique TCRbeta CDR3 region, sequences were collapsed and filtered. T cell fraction was estimated by normalization of TCRbeta template counts to usable DNA, with usable DNA being measured through amplification of reference genes present in all nucleated cells. Repertoire TCRs were annotated as SARS-CoV-2-specific by exact matching of V gene, CDR3 amino acid sequence and J gene to a known reactive TCR set. The reference SARS-CoV-2 TCR set was obtained from MIRA and was filtered for enrichment in COVID-19-positive ImmuneCODE repertoires, whereby public or cross-reactive TCRs were removed. Drawing on the MIRA antigens, annotated TCRs were analysed further at the level of specific ORF or position within ORF. Depth was the summed frequency of annotated unique rearrangements, while breadth was defined as annotated unique rearrangements over total unique productive rearrangements. Two-sided Wilcoxon rank-sum tests were used to compare TCR breadth between groups. TCRdb limited this immuneACCESS table to in-frame rearrangements with V and J called. A share of clones is missing; checked studies link under half to unresolved V genes, and the rest is unexplained. V and J calls and clone size are copied from that table; D and trimming were computed from the DNA. In this sample the table shows roughly 400,000 clones, around 92% of which occur a single time. The top ten constitute about 1.6% of the sample.

The treatment or condition label corresponds to: roughly 18 received Ad26.COV2.S at low or high dose, single or two shots; a few received placebo; per-sample allocation not given. For vaccine and placebo recipients, repertoires were sequenced using samples collected on day 63 after the first injection. In Cohort 1b, more than 20 adults aged 18-55 years were enrolled at a single site in Boston, USA, between 29 July and 7 August 2020. Ad26.COV2.S consisted of a replication-incompetent adenovirus type 26 vector by which a prefusion-stabilized SARS-CoV-2 spike protein from the original Wuhan strain was expressed.

The chain is made from TRBV3-1 (or the pseudogene TRBV3-2) and TRBJ2-1; the junction holds 16 bases that match TRBD2. The TCR sequence derives from a person aged 18-65 years who received the Ad26.COV2.S COVID-19 vaccine or a placebo. The sequenced sample was peripheral blood, obtained in a trial of Ad26.COV2.S vaccine versus placebo. The CDR3 region has the sequence CASSDGSGTSGGAVYNEQFF. The sequenced DNA: TGTGCCAGCAGCGATGGCTCCGGGACTAGCGGGGGGGCGGTATACAATGAGCAGTTCTTC.